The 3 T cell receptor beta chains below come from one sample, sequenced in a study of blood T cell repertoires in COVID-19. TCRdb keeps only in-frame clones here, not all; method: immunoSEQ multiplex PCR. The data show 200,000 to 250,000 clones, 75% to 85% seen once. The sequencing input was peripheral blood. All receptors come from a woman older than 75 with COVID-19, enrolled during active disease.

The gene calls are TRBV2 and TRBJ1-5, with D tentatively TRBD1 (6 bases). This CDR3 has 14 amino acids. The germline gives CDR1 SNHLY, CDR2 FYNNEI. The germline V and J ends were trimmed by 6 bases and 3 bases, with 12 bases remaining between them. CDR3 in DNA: TGTGCCAGCAGGGGGGACACCTACAATCAGCCCCAGCATTTT. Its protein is CASRGDTYNQPQHF.

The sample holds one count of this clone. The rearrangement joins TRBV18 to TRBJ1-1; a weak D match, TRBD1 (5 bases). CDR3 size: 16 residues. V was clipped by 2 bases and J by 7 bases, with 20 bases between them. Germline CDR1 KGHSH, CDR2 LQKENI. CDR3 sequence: CASSPYSGFGFGEAFF. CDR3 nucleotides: TGTGCCAGCTCACCATATTCAGGGTTTGGTTTCGGTGAAGCTTTCTTT. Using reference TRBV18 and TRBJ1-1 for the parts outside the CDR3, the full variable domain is NAGVMQNPRHLVRRRGQEARLRCSPMKGHSHVYWYRQLPEEGLKFMVYLQKENIIDESGMPKERFSAEFPKEGPSILRIQQVVRGDSAAYFCASSPYSGFGFGEAFFGQGTRLTVV.

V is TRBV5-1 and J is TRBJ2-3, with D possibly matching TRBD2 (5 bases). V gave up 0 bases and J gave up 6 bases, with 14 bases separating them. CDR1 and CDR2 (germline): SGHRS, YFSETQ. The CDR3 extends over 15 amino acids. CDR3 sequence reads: CASSLGDWTGDTQYF. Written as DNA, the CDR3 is TGCGCCAGCAGCTTGGGGGATTGGACGGGGGATACGCAGTATTTT.